Listed below are T cell receptor beta chains from one sample, sequenced in a study of blood T cell repertoires in COVID-19. TCRdb's copy holds only in-frame clones and misses some; the assay was immunoSEQ multiplex PCR. There are about 260,000 clones in the sample; around four fifths occur only once, and 4.1% lies in the top ten. The specimen was PBMCs or T cells enriched from blood (not recorded which). The receptor set was obtained from a man younger than 40 with acute COVID-19. The CDR3 runs from the conserved cysteine through the conserved F or W. A D gene is named only where the DNA matches it firmly. The listing skips clone size in some rows; elsewhere it reads once, few, many or a size class.

TGTGCCAGCAGTACGCAGGGGGCTCGCTATGGCTACACCTTC	CASSTQGARYGYTF	-	TRBD1	TRBV2	TRBJ1-2
TGTGCCAGCACCAAACAGGGGTACACTGAAGCTTTCTTT	CASTKQGYTEAFF	once	TRBD1	TRBV12-3/TRBV12-4	TRBJ1-1
TGTGCCAGCAGCCTGCCAGGGGGGGAGCAGTTCTTC	CASSLPGGEQFF	-	-	TRBV4-2	TRBJ2-1
TGTGCCAGCAGCTCCCAGACGGGGGATCAGCCCCAGCATTTT	CASSSQTGDQPQHF	-	-	TRBV7-8	TRBJ1-5
TGTGCCAGTAGTACCGCAGGGGTCTACAATGAGCAGTTCTTC	CASSTAGVYNEQFF	few	-	TRBV19	TRBJ2-1
TGTGCCAGCAGCCAGGGCAGGGTGGTTGAAAAACTGTTTTTT	CASSQGRVVEKLFF	-	-	TRBV11-2	TRBJ1-4
TGCGCCAGCAGCCAAGATTGGGGCAGGGTTGTTGCTGGGGCCAACGTCCTGACTTTC	CASSQDWGRVVAGANVLTF	-	-	TRBV4-3	TRBJ2-6
TGCGCCAGCAGCTTGGGACAGGGGGCTCGTGGCTACACCTTC	CASSLGQGARGYTF	-	TRBD1	TRBV5-1	TRBJ1-2
TGCAGTGCTAGTCGGGGTGCGAACACTGAAGCTTTCTTT	CSASRGANTEAFF	-	-	TRBV20-1	TRBJ1-1
TGTGCCAGCAGCCAACAAGACGGTGGCCTAGCGGGGGTCATCTACAATGAGCAGTTCTTC	CASSQQDGGLAGVIYNEQFF	-	TRBD2	TRBV4-2	TRBJ2-1
TGTGCCAGTAGTATAGGCAGCGGGGTTAACACCGGGGAGCTGTTTTTT	CASSIGSGVNTGELFF	few	TRBD2	TRBV19	TRBJ2-2
TGTGCCAGCAGCTTCCTCCTACGAAGTCACAATGAGCAGTTCTTC	CASSFLLRSHNEQFF	-	-	TRBV11-3	TRBJ2-1
TGTGCCAGCAGCCGGACAGGCAGTTGGACTGAAGCTTTCTTT	CASSRTGSWTEAFF	-	TRBD1	TRBV27	TRBJ1-1
TGCGCCAGCAGCCAATCCTACCGGGACAGCCTCCCCTATGGCTACACCTTC	CASSQSYRDSLPYGYTF	-	TRBD1	TRBV4-3	TRBJ1-2
TGCGCCAGCAGGGGTCCTCGGGACATCCAAGAGACCCAGTACTTC	CASRGPRDIQETQYF	-	-	TRBV10-1	TRBJ2-5
TGTGCCAGCAGTTACGACTTTAGGGGGGAGACCCAGTACTTC	CASSYDFRGETQYF	-	-	TRBV6-5	TRBJ2-5
TGTGCCAGTAGTATTATTGCGCAGGGCGGCAATCAGCCCCAGCATTTT	CASSIIAQGGNQPQHF	-	-	TRBV19	TRBJ1-5
TGTGCCAGCAGGATCGGACAGGGGAACACCGGGGAGCTGTTTTTT	CASRIGQGNTGELFF	-	TRBD1	TRBV6-5	TRBJ2-2
TGTGCCAGCAGCATTAACACAGGGATTAATGAAAAACTGTTTTTT	CASSINTGINEKLFF	-	-	TRBV9	TRBJ1-4
TGTGCCAGCAGCTTAGCGGCGGCGGGAGCTTTAGATACGCAGTATTTT	CASSLAAAGALDTQYF	-	TRBD2	TRBV7-2	TRBJ2-3
TGTGCCAGCTCACCTTACTCAGTTAGCTCCAATCAGCCCCAGCATTTT	CASSPYSVSSNQPQHF	-	-	TRBV18	TRBJ1-5
TGTGCCAGCAGCCGGGGACTAGCGCCTTCCGGGAATGAGCAGTTCTTC	CASSRGLAPSGNEQFF	few	TRBD2	TRBV7-2	TRBJ2-1
TGTGCCAGCCGAAGAGACCGGGACAGCATCATTCAGTACTTC	CASRRDRDSIIQYF	-	TRBD1	TRBV11-3	TRBJ2-4
TGTGCCAGCAGTTACGCGGCAGGGGCCAACGTCCTGACTTTC	CASSYAAGANVLTF	-	-	TRBV6-5	TRBJ2-6
TGTGCCACCAGCAGAGATATCGGCTCTGGGGCCAACGTCCTGACTTTC	CATSRDIGSGANVLTF	few	-	TRBV15	TRBJ2-6
TGTGCCAGCAGCCCCCCGAGGGTGGGCCTTAAGTTTGAAGCTTTCTTT	CASSPPRVGLKFEAFF	-	-	TRBV7-6	TRBJ1-1
TGTGCCAGCAGCCAACCGACCGGGCAGGGTAACTATGGCTACACCTTC	CASSQPTGQGNYGYTF	-	-	TRBV5-1	TRBJ1-2
TGTGCCAGCAGCCGGGCTCTAGCGGGAGGGCAAGAGACCCAGTACTTC	CASSRALAGGQETQYF	-	TRBD2	TRBV3-1/TRBV3-2	TRBJ2-5
TGTGCCAGCAGCTTAGGTAGTGTAGCGGGAGGGATGGATGAGCAGTTCTTC	CASSLGSVAGGMDEQFF	few	TRBD2	TRBV7-2	TRBJ2-1
TGTGCCAGCAGCTTAGGGGGGGGTGGCTACACCTTC	CASSLGGGGYTF	-	-	TRBV7-8	TRBJ1-2
TGTGCCAGCAGCGGAGGACGGCCCGCAACTAATGAAAAACTGTTTTTT	CASSGGRPATNEKLFF	-	-	TRBV27	TRBJ1-4